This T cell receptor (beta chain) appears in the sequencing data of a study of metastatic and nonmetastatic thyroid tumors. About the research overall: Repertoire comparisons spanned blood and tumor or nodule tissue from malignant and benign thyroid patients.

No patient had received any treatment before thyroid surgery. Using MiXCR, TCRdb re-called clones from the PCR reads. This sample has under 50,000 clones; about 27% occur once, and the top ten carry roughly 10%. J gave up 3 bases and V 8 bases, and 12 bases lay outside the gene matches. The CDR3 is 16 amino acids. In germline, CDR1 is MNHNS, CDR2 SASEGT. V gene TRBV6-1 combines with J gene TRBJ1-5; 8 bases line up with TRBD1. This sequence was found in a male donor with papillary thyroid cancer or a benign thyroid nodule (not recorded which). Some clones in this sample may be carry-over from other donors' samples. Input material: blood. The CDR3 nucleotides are TGTGCCAGCGGGACAGGTTCCCCTCTTTTCAATCAGCCCCAGCATTTT. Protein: CASGTGSPLFNQPQHF.